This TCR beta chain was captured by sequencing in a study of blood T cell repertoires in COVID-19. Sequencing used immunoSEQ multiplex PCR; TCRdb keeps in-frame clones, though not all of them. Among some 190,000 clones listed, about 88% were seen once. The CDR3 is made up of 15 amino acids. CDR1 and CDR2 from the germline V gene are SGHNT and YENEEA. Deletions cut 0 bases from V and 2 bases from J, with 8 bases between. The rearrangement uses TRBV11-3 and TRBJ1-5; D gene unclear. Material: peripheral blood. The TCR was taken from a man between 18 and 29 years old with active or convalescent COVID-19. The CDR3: CASSLDTGGNQPQHF. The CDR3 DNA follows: TGTGCCAGCAGCTTAGATACCGGGGGCAATCAGCCCCAGCATTTT. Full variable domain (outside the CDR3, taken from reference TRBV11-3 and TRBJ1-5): EAGVVQSPRYKIIEKKQPVAFWCNPISGHNTLYWYLQNLGQGPELLIRYENEEAVDDSQLPKDRFSAERLKGVDSTLKIQPAELGDSAVYLCASSLDTGGNQPQHFGDGTRLSIL.